This T cell receptor (beta chain) is drawn from a study of T cell repertoires in cytomegalovirus infection. Overall study context: Both a matching HLA type and CMV infection were indicated by public TCR beta signatures. Overall study results and limits: In two of eight donors, the top clonotype was HLA-C-restricted CMV-specific. Accumulated public TCR beta family frequency recognized individuals carrying CMV together with the relevant HLA.

Note on this clonotype: Its specificity is not known.

The V gene's germline CDR1 is SGHDN and CDR2 FVKESK. The V gene lost 2 bases and the J gene lost 8 bases, with 21 bases spanning the gap. The length of the CDR3 is 17 residues. One entry per CDR3 protein, called by TCRdb with MiXCR from the reads. Of more than 500,000 distinct CDR3 sequences in the sample, 16% are singletons; the top ten hold around 25%. The sequence came from a human donor in good health (CMV status not recorded). Some clones in this sample may be carry-over from other donors' samples. Sample: CD8+ T cells from PBMCs. The J gene is TRBJ1-4, the V gene TRBV14, with a weak D call TRBD1 (6 bases). This CDR3 reads CASSQLPGHQSEEKLFF. The CDR3 nucleotides are TGTGCCAGCAGCCAACTCCCGGGACATCAGTCCGAGGAAAAACTGTTTTTT. Supplemented by reference TRBV14 and TRBJ1-4, the full variable domain reads EAGVTQFPSHSVIEKGQTVTLRCDPISGHDNLYWYRRVMGKEIKFLLHFVKESKQDESGMPNNRFLAERTGGTYSTLKVQPAELEDSGVYFCASSQLPGHQSEEKLFFGSGTQLSVL.